This T cell receptor beta chain originates from a study of blood T cell repertoires in COVID-19. This clone was picked up one time. Original analysis: Estimation of nucleated cell counts was performed using reference gene primer amplification. Generated by immunoSEQ multiplex PCR, the TCRdb table keeps only in-frame clones and is missing some. D and trimming come from the DNA, and the V and J calls and clone size come from that table. The sample lists about 140,000 clones, about 84% occurring once. The source of this sequence is a woman aged 18-30 years who had been exposed to COVID-19. Sequencing was carried out using PBMCs or T cells enriched from blood (not recorded which).

The DNA for the CDR3 is TGTGCCAGCAGTCTAATGAATTCACCCCTCCACTTT. Residues: CASSLMNSPLHF. V and J are TRBV28 and TRBJ1-6, with D hard to call. V lost 5 bases to trimming and J lost 7 bases, with 6 bases between them. The CDR3 is 12 amino acids. Germline assignment: CDR1 MDHEN and CDR2 SYDVKM. Combining the CDR3 with reference TRBV28 and TRBJ1-6 gives the whole variable domain DVKVTQSSRYLVKRTGEKVFLECVQDMDHENMFWYRQDPGLGLRLIYFSYDVKMKEKGDIPEGYSVSREKKERFSLILESASTNQTSMYLCASSLMNSPLHFGNGTRLTVT.